This T cell receptor beta chain is from a study of blood T cell repertoires in COVID-19. Study-level information: Both acute and convalescent COVID-19 samples were obtained from the United States, Italy and Spain. Sources were T cells, B-cell-depleted T cells, or PBMCs; the material itself was cDNA or gDNA.

The authors' processing: Nucleated cell number was recorded as an estimate derived from reference gene primer amplification. Generated by immunoSEQ multiplex PCR, the TCRdb table keeps only in-frame clones and is missing some. The DNA was the basis for D and trimming; V, J and clone size are from that table. The repertoire holds approximately 140,000 clones, with roughly 85% as singletons. The Seattle patients, enrolled during active infection, were followed longitudinally. The CDR3 consists of 15 residues. After removal of 7 bases from V and 3 bases from J, the junction contained 7 bases not matched to a gene. CDR1 MNHEY and CDR2 SVGAGI come from the germline V gene.

Material for sequencing was peripheral blood. The chain uses TRBV6-5 and TRBJ2-5; TRBD2 aligns across 11 bases. This clonotype was sampled from a woman aged 60-75 years with COVID-19, enrolled during active disease. CDR3 nucleotide sequence: TGTGCCAGCACCTTAGCGGGGGGGGGCGAAGAGACCCAGTACTTC. Translating it yields CASTLAGGGEETQYF.